One sample yielded the 32 T cell receptor beta chains listed below, sequenced in a study of blood T cell repertoires in COVID-19. TCRdb keeps only in-frame clones here, not all; method: immunoSEQ multiplex PCR. The sample records around 500,000 clones, approximately 90% being singletons. Sequenced sample: PBMCs or T cells enriched from blood (not recorded which). Receptors originate from a woman aged 55-70 years who had recovered from COVID-19.

The rearrangement joins TRBV7-9 to TRBJ1-5, with D unresolved. With 5 bases removed from V and 2 bases from J, the gap between germline ends came to 16 bases. The CDR3 runs 16 residues. The V gene's germline CDR1 is SEHNR and CDR2 FQNEAQ (reference sequence). CDR3 DNA sequence: TGTGCCAGCAGCCATTCCCCGGGGAATGGCAATCAGCCCCAGCATTTT. Translation gives CASSHSPGNGNQPQHF.

The J gene is TRBJ2-5, the V gene TRBV7-2; 7 bases match TRBD2. The CDR3 has 15 amino acids. Germline assignment: CDR1 SGHTA and CDR2 FQGNSA. Losses at the gene ends were 5 bases for V and 4 bases for J; bases not matched to a gene: 10. The CDR3 nucleotides are TGTGCCAGCAGCACTGGGCAAGCGGGGTTAGAGACCCAGTACTTC. It translates to CASSTGQAGLETQYF.

In the case of this clone: Being one base from a much bigger clone, this may be a read error. Different DNA sequences within this sample yield the same CDR3. In nucleotides, the CDR3 is TGTGCCAGCAGCCAAACAGGGGGCAATCAGCCCCAGCATTTT. It codes for CASSQTGGNQPQHF. The chain combines TRBV5-5 with TRBJ1-5, with TRBD1 matching over 7 bases. The CDR3 is 14 amino acids. Germline CDR1 and CDR2: SGHKS and YYEKEE (reference sequence). V lost 4 bases, J lost 2 bases, and 3 bases stayed unmatched.

The chain links TRBV10-2 to TRBJ2-3; TRBD2 matches at 15 bases. Germline loops: CDR1 WSHSY, CDR2 SAAADI. V dropped 8 bases and J dropped 4; count of bases not matched to a gene: 4. The CDR3 length is 15 residues. Written as DNA, the CDR3 is TGCGCCAGCGGGGGACTAGCGGGGGGTGCAGATACGCAGTATTTT. The encoded protein is CASGGLAGGADTQYF.

The rearrangement uses TRBV28 and TRBJ1-2, with 8 bases lining up with TRBD1. This CDR3 contains 15 residues. J gave up 3 bases and V 3 bases, and 6 bases lay outside the gene matches. Per the germline V gene, CDR1 is MDHEN and CDR2 is SYDVKM. DNA of the CDR3: TGTGCCAGCAGTTTGCTCGCACAGGGGGACTATGGCTACACCTTC. It codes for CASSLLAQGDYGYTF.

A word on this clone: The same CDR3 is also encoded by other DNA sequences in this sample. This chain links TRBV5-1 with TRBJ2-7; TRBD1 is a possible D gene (5 bases). Deletions cut 7 bases from V and 0 bases from J, with 8 bases between. CDR1 SGHRS and CDR2 YFSETQ come from the germline V gene. The CDR3 runs 12 residues. CDR3 in DNA: TGCGCCAGCGGCCAGGGCTCCTACGAGCAGTACTTC. Translated: CASGQGSYEQYF.

This clone appeared a single time. The CDR3 sequence is CASSLEGSGQETQYF. DNA for the CDR3: TGCGCCAGCAGCTTGGAAGGGAGCGGTCAAGAGACCCAGTACTTC. The V call is TRBV5-1, the J call TRBJ2-5; a weak D match, TRBD2 (5 bases). Trimming cost V 0 bases and J 2 bases, with 11 bases left between them. The length of the CDR3 is 15 residues. Germline V gene lookup returns CDR1 SGHRS and CDR2 YFSETQ.

J is TRBJ1-1 and V is TRBV7-9, with D unresolved. Germline CDR1 SEHNR, CDR2 FQNEAQ (reference sequence). This CDR3 is built from 13 residues. With 3 bases removed from V and 1 base from J, the gap between germline ends came to 6 bases. As DNA, the CDR3 is TGTGCCAGCAGCTTGTCAGAGAACACTGAAGCTTTCTTT. It translates to CASSLSENTEAFF.

This clone was found a few times. V is TRBV28 and J is TRBJ1-2; TRBD1 is a possible D gene (6 bases). CDR1 MDHEN and CDR2 SYDVKM come from the germline V gene. The CDR3 covers 15 residues. V was clipped by 7 bases and J by 1 base, with 16 bases between them. The CDR3, as DNA: TGTGCCAGCACTGCGGGGGCTCTGGGTAACTATGGCTACACCTTC. Protein product: CASTAGALGNYGYTF.

The gene calls are TRBV5-6 and TRBJ1-1; D is ambiguous. CDR3 size: 14 residues. CDR1 is SGHDT and CDR2 is YYEEEE in the germline V gene. Trimming pared 5 bases from V and 1 base from J, leaving 12 bases between. The CDR3 loop is CASRFFSGNTEAFF. CDR3 DNA: TGTGCCAGCAGATTTTTCTCAGGGAACACTGAAGCTTTCTTT.

Of note for this clone: This CDR3 is also generated by other DNA sequences in the sample. The chain couples TRBV5-1 to TRBJ2-3, with no clear D. Germline lookup yields CDR1 SGHRS and CDR2 YFSETQ. V lost 0 bases, J lost 1 base, and 6 bases lay in between. The CDR3 consists of 14 residues. This CDR3 is CASSLGEGTDTQYF. CDR3 in DNA: TGCGCCAGCAGCTTGGGCGAGGGCACAGATACGCAGTATTTT.

This rearrangement joins TRBV19 to TRBJ1-2; D not certain. The V gene lost 7 bases and the J gene lost 6 bases, with 21 bases spanning the gap. Germline assignment: CDR1 LNHDA and CDR2 SQIVND (reference sequence). CDR3 length: 15 amino acids. This CDR3 is CASTLMSTTGNGYTF. The CDR3 nucleotides read TGTGCCAGTACCCTGATGTCAACAACGGGTAATGGCTACACCTTC.

The chain's CDR3 is CASVGQGAKNTIYF. CDR3 in DNA: TGTGCCAGCGTGGGCCAGGGGGCTAAAAACACCATATATTTT. The chain couples TRBV6-5 to TRBJ1-3; 8 nucleotides agree with TRBD1. This CDR3 region has 14 residues. The germline V gene encodes CDR1 MNHEY and CDR2 SVGAGI. The J segment lost 6 bases and the V segment lost 8 bases, leaving 9 bases of the junction unmatched.

The gene calls are TRBV5-1 and TRBJ2-1, with D tentatively TRBD2 (7 bases). The CDR3 consists of 15 residues. The V and J ends lost 3 bases and 5 bases respectively, with 15 bases between them. Germline V CDR1 and CDR2: SGHRS, YFSETQ. The CDR3 DNA follows: TGCGCCAGCAGCTCCGAGGGGGGGGGCCACAATGAGCAGTTCTTC. Translated: CASSSEGGGHNEQFF.

The gene calls are TRBV5-6 and TRBJ1-3; no firm D call. Germline values: CDR1 SGHDT, CDR2 YYEEEE. The CDR3 contains 14 residues. The V and J ends lost 4 bases and 2 bases respectively, with 10 bases between them. CDR3 coding DNA: TGTGCCAGCAGCGCGAACCAAGCTGGAAACACCATATATTTT. Its protein is CASSANQAGNTIYF.

CDR3 nucleotide sequence: TGTGCCAGCAGTTCCTTGGGTCATACGGGGAATGAGCAGTTCTTC. It encodes CASSSLGHTGNEQFF. The rearrangement links TRBV27 to TRBJ2-1, with TRBD2 as a possible D gene (5 bases). The V gene's germline CDR1 is MNHEY and CDR2 SMNVEV (reference sequence). The CDR3 runs 15 residues. V gave up 4 bases and J gave up 7 bases, with 17 bases separating them.

This chain uses TRBV7-8 with TRBJ2-5; 7 bases align to TRBD1. The CDR3 extends over 13 amino acids. V trimming: 5 bases; J trimming: 2 bases; junction bases outside the gene matches: 2. Germline V gene lookup returns CDR1 SGHVS and CDR2 FQNEAQ. This CDR3 reads CASSRGQQETQYF. As DNA, the CDR3 is TGTGCCAGCAGCCGGGGACAGCAAGAGACCCAGTACTTC. Full variable domain (remainder filled in from reference TRBV7-8 and TRBJ2-5): GAGVSQSPRYKVAKRGQDVALRCDPISGHVSLFWYQQALGQGPEFLTYFQNEAQLDKSGLPSDRFFAERPEGSVSTLKIQRTQQEDSAVYLCASSRGQQETQYFGPGTRLLVL.

Remarks on this clone: Other DNA sequences of this sample code for an identical CDR3. The J gene is TRBJ1-1, the V gene TRBV30, with D uncertain. Trimming pared 0 bases from V and 1 base from J, leaving 9 bases between. Germline lookup yields CDR1 GTSNPN and CDR2 SVGIG (reference sequence). The CDR3 consists of 14 residues. Written as DNA, the CDR3 is TGTGCCTGGAGTGTACGGTCGGGGAACACTGAAGCTTTCTTT. It translates to CAWSVRSGNTEAFF.

The V and J genes are TRBV28 and TRBJ1-5; D is uncertain. The CDR3 spans 14 residues. CDR1 and CDR2 (germline): MDHEN, SYDVKM. Trimming removed 2 bases at V and 3 bases at J, with 8 bases between. The CDR3 DNA is TGTGCCAGCAGTTTACACGGGGTCAATCAGCCCCAGCATTTT. Amino acids: CASSLHGVNQPQHF.

This chain connects TRBV19 to TRBJ1-1, with D perhaps matching TRBD1 (6 bases). V lost 6 bases to trimming and J lost 2 bases, with 13 bases between them. Germline V gives CDR1 LNHDA, CDR2 SQIVND (reference sequence). This CDR3 is 14 amino acids long. This CDR3 reads CASSRGGGNTEAFF. Here the CDR3 DNA reads TGTGCCAGTAGCCGAGGGGGGGGAAACACTGAAGCTTTCTTT.

This clone came up once. The V and J genes are TRBV7-8 and TRBJ1-2; 8 bases agree with TRBD1. V lost 5 bases, J lost 6 bases, and 5 bases stayed unmatched. Germline CDR1 reads SGHVS; CDR2 reads FQNEAQ. CDR3 length equals 13 residues. CDR3 in DNA: TGTGCCAGCAGCCGGACAGGGAAGGATGGCTACACCTTC. Residues: CASSRTGKDGYTF.

V gene TRBV2 combines with J gene TRBJ1-1; 11 positions agree with TRBD1. The CDR3 has 16 amino acids. Germline-derived CDR1 and CDR2 are SNHLY and FYNNEI. After removal of 3 bases from V and 2 bases from J, the junction contained 5 bases not matched to a gene. The chain's CDR3 is CASSDRDRGYNTEAFF. CDR3 coding DNA: TGTGCCAGCAGTGACCGGGACAGGGGGTATAACACTGAAGCTTTCTTT.

The rearrangement joins TRBV24-1 to TRBJ1-2; D remains unclear. CDR1 and CDR2 from the germline V gene are KGHDR and SFDVKD. The CDR3 sequence is 15 residues long. Trimming took off 2 bases at V and 1 base at J, with 10 bases between the two ends. CDR3 protein: CATSDSAGGNYGYTF. The CDR3, as DNA: TGTGCCACCAGTGATTCGGCAGGAGGTAACTATGGCTACACCTTC.

The chain has TRBV4-1 and TRBJ2-1; TRBD2 matches 13 bases. The CDR3 is made up of 18 amino acids. Germline CDR1 and CDR2: MGHRA and YSYEKL. The J segment lost 4 bases and the V segment lost 1 base, leaving 7 bases of the junction unmatched. This CDR3 is CASSQAGTSGGVYNEQFF. The DNA of the CDR3 is TGCGCCAGCAGCCAAGCAGGCACTAGCGGGGGGGTATACAATGAGCAGTTCTTC.

The chain combines TRBV6-5 with TRBJ2-1; TRBD2 aligns across 7 bases. J was trimmed by 5 bases and V by 4 bases; bases with no gene match: 2. The germline gives CDR1 MNHEY, CDR2 SVGAGI. CDR3 size: 13 residues. CDR3 nucleotide sequence: TGTGCCAGCAGTTGGGGGGGGAACAATGAGCAGTTCTTC. Residues: CASSWGGNNEQFF.

The count of this clone is one. The chain employs TRBV30 and TRBJ1-1; TRBD1 matches at 7 bases. The V and J ends lost 2 bases and 0 bases, in that order; junction bases with no gene match: 3. Germline values: CDR1 GTSNPN, CDR2 SVGIG (reference sequence). The CDR3 is 14 amino acids. The CDR3 reads CAWSPGQVNTEAFF. CDR3 bases: TGTGCCTGGAGTCCCGGACAGGTGAACACTGAAGCTTTCTTT.

This clone was recorded only once. V and J are TRBV7-8 and TRBJ1-4; 9 bases agree with TRBD1. Germline V CDR1 and CDR2: SGHVS, FQNEAQ. There are 17 residues in the CDR3. With 1 base clipped from V and 5 bases from J, the junction kept 8 bases outside the gene matches. The CDR3 spells CASSLVAPGTGNEKLFF. The CDR3 coding sequence is TGTGCCAGCAGCTTAGTCGCCCCCGGGACAGGGAATGAAAAACTGTTTTTT.

The CDR3 coding sequence is TGTGCCAGCAGTAGGGGACTAGCTGGGGAGACCCAGTACTTC. This gives the protein CASSRGLAGETQYF. This chain links TRBV6-2 or TRBV6-3 with TRBJ2-5, with 9 bases aligning to TRBD2. J was trimmed by 5 bases and V by 5 bases; bases with no gene match: 6. In germline, CDR1 is MNHEY, CDR2 SVGEGT. CDR3 length equals 14 residues.

V is TRBV29-1 and J is TRBJ2-7; 9 bases fit TRBD1. Germline CDR1 is SQVTM and CDR2 is ANQGSEA. The CDR3 consists of 14 residues. The V gene end was trimmed by 7 bases and the J gene end by 2 bases; junction bases not matched to a gene: 9. CDR3 DNA: TGCAGCGCCCTAACCGGACAGGGGCCCTACGAGCAGTACTTC. This sequence encodes CSALTGQGPYEQYF.

The genes are TRBV6-5 and TRBJ2-5; no clear D gene. CDR1 and CDR2 from the germline V gene are MNHEY and SVGAGI. This CDR3 contains 16 residues. Trimming took 2 bases from V and 1 from J, leaving 14 bases between them. DNA for the CDR3: TGTGCCAGCAGTTACGGCAGCCCTAGAGTCCAAGAGACCCAGTACTTC. It codes for CASSYGSPRVQETQYF.

This chain links TRBV19 with TRBJ1-6; perhaps TRBD1 as D (5 bases). Germline CDR1 and CDR2: LNHDA and SQIVND (reference sequence). Trimming pared 5 bases from V and 8 bases from J, leaving 13 bases between. The CDR3 consists of 14 residues. CDR3 DNA sequence: TGTGCCAGTAGTTGGCAGGGTAGAGATTCACCCCTCCACTTT. Protein product: CASSWQGRDSPLHF.

V and J are TRBV11-2 and TRBJ2-6; 7 bases map to TRBD1. In germline, CDR1 is SGHAT, CDR2 FQNNGV. With 1 base clipped from V and 4 bases from J, the junction kept 13 bases outside the gene matches. The CDR3 loop spans 19 amino acids. The DNA for the CDR3 is TGTGCCAGCAGCTTAGGACAGGGTAAAACTGTCTGGGGGGCCAACGTCCTGACTTTC. Its translation: CASSLGQGKTVWGANVLTF.